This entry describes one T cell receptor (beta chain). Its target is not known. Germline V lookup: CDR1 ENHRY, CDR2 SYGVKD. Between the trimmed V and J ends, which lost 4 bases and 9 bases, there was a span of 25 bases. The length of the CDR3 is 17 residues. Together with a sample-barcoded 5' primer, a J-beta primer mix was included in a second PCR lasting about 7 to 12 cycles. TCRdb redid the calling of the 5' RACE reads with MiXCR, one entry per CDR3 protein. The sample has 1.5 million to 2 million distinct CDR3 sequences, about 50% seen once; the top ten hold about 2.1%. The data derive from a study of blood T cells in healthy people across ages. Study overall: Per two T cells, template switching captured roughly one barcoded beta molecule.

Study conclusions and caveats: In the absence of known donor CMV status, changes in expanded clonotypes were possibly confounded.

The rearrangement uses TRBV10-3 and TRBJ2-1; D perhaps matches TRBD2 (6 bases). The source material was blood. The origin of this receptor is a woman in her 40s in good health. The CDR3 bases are TGTGCCATCAGTGCCGGGGCCGCCGGTGGCGGGATAGGTGAGCAGTTCTTC. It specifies CAISAGAAGGGIGEQFF.